The 17 T cell receptor beta chains below come from one sample, sequenced in a study of blood T cell repertoires in COVID-19. Produced via immunoSEQ multiplex PCR; TCRdb's table is partial and in-frame only. The sample yields about 46,000 clones, approximately 90% seen once. The specimen sequenced was peripheral blood. These receptors originate from a man aged 50 or older with active COVID-19.

The genes are TRBV3-1 (or the pseudogene TRBV3-2) and TRBJ2-7, with 10 bases lining up with TRBD1. This CDR3 spans 15 amino acids. CDR1 LGHDT and CDR2 YNNKEL come from the germline V gene (reference sequence). The V and J ends lost 0 bases and 6 bases, in that order; junction bases with no gene match: 5. The CDR3 DNA follows: TGTGCCAGCAGCCAAGACTTGACAGGGGGCGGCGAGCAGTACTTC. Protein sequence: CASSQDLTGGGEQYF.

As DNA, the CDR3 is TGTGCCAGCAGTTACCAGGCTAGCGGGAGGGGGTTCTTC. Encoded protein: CASSYQASGRGFF. The chain has TRBV6-2 or TRBV6-3 and TRBJ2-1; TRBD2 matches at 12 bases. The germline CDR1 and CDR2 sequences are MNHEY and SVGEGT. The CDR3 has 13 residues. The ends lost 2 bases at V and 15 bases at J; junction bases unmatched: 5.

The chain has TRBV13 and TRBJ2-7, with 7 positions matching TRBD1. Unmatched junction bases numbered 3, after V lost 2 bases and J lost 2 bases. The germline V gene encodes CDR1 PRHDT and CDR2 FYEKMQ (reference sequence). There are 14 residues in the CDR3. The DNA for the CDR3 is TGTGCCAGCAGCTTACTGGGACAGACCTACGAGCAGTACTTC. Its protein is CASSLLGQTYEQYF. Full variable domain (remainder filled in from reference TRBV13 and TRBJ2-7): AAGVIQSPRHLIKEKRETATLKCYPIPRHDTVYWYQQGPGQDPQFLISFYEKMQSDKGSIPDRFSAQQFSDYHSELNMSSLELGDSALYFCASSLLGQTYEQYFGPGTRLTVT.

The chain joins TRBV27 to TRBJ2-7; maybe TRBD1 (5 bases). Germline V CDR1 and CDR2: MNHEY, SMNVEV (reference sequence). V lost 3 bases and J lost 3, with 12 bases in between. The CDR3 consists of 14 residues. The CDR3 nucleotides are TGTGCCAGCAGTTTGGGCAGGGAATACTACGAGCAGTACTTC. It specifies CASSLGREYYEQYF.

Turning to this clone: The sample has other DNA sequences that encode this CDR3 too. This chain joins TRBV12-3 or TRBV12-4 and TRBJ2-5; D gene unclear. Trimming took 3 bases from V and 4 from J, leaving 3 bases between them. This CDR3 has 11 residues. In nucleotides, the CDR3 is TGTGCCAGCAGTTTTCGAGAGACCCAGTACTTC. The encoded protein is CASSFRETQYF.

V gene TRBV7-2 combines with J gene TRBJ1-2; the D gene is possibly TRBD1 (5 bases). CDR3 length: 14 residues. V was clipped by 1 base and J by 4 bases, with 10 bases between them. Germline V gives CDR1 SGHTA, CDR2 FQGNSA. CDR3 loop: CASSLEQESYGYTF. In nucleotides, the CDR3 is TGTGCCAGCAGCTTAGAACAGGAAAGCTATGGCTACACCTTC.

The CDR3 protein is CASRRGDEQYF. CDR3 DNA: TGTGCCAGTCGCCGGGGGGACGAGCAGTACTTC. The chain links TRBV19 to TRBJ2-7, with 7 bases that match TRBD2. Looked up from germline, CDR1 is LNHDA and CDR2 is SQIVND (reference sequence). The CDR3 is made up of 11 amino acids. The trim removed 8 bases at V and 5 bases at J, leaving 3 bases unmatched.

The chain uses TRBV24-1 and TRBJ1-5; no clear D gene. V was pared by 4 bases and J by 8 bases, with 8 bases between. From germline, CDR1 is KGHDR and CDR2 SFDVKD. The length of the CDR3 is 12 residues. The CDR3 DNA reads TGTGCCACCAGTGACACCGAGGAGCCCCAGCATTTT. This translates into CATSDTEEPQHF.

This clone was seen a handful of times. V gene TRBV29-1 combines with J gene TRBJ2-1; TRBD2 agrees at 12 bases. Looked up from germline, CDR1 is SQVTM and CDR2 is ANQGSEA. The V and J ends lost 6 bases and 7 bases, in that order; junction bases with no gene match: 4. CDR3 length: 13 amino acids. CDR3 loop: CSVRTSGENEQFF. The CDR3, as DNA: TGCAGCGTCCGGACTAGCGGGGAAAATGAGCAGTTCTTC.

The J gene is TRBJ2-3, the V gene TRBV3-1 (or the pseudogene TRBV3-2); 8 bases match TRBD1. Losses at the gene ends were 4 bases for V and 6 bases for J; bases not matched to a gene: 12. Germline V gives CDR1 LGHDT, CDR2 YNNKEL (reference sequence). This CDR3 has 16 residues. DNA of the CDR3: TGTGCCAGCAGCCGGCCGGACAGGGATCTTCGGGATACGCAGTATTTT. This translates into CASSRPDRDLRDTQYF.

The rearrangement uses TRBV5-1 and TRBJ1-6; 9 nucleotides match TRBD1. Germline-derived CDR1 and CDR2 are SGHRS and YFSETQ. Trimming at V came to 4 bases and at J to 10 bases, leaving 12 bases not matched to a gene. The CDR3 totals 16 residues. The CDR3 spells CASSPLGTGSGSPLHF. The CDR3 DNA is TGCGCCAGCAGCCCGCTAGGGACAGGGTCTGGGTCACCCCTCCACTTT.

This clone appeared a single time. The chain links TRBV19 to TRBJ2-6, with 8 bases matching TRBD2. The germline V gene has CDR1 LNHDA and CDR2 SQIVND (reference sequence). V lost 4 bases, J lost 0 bases, and 2 bases stayed unmatched. The length of the CDR3 is 16 residues. CDR3 loop: CASSSGRISGANVLTF. DNA of the CDR3: TGTGCCAGTAGTAGCGGGAGGATCTCTGGGGCCAACGTCCTGACTTTC.

V usage is TRBV19 and J usage is TRBJ2-5; TRBD1 might be the D (6 bases). The germline V gene encodes CDR1 LNHDA and CDR2 SQIVND (reference sequence). This CDR3 region has 13 residues. V lost 7 bases and J 3 bases, leaving 12 bases between the germline ends. CDR3 DNA sequence: TGTGCCAGTAACTCCCCAGGGGAAGAGACCCAGTACTTC. The encoded protein is CASNSPGEETQYF. The full variable domain, rest sourced from reference TRBV19 and TRBJ2-5, is DGGITQSPKYLFRKEGQNVTLSCEQNLNHDAMYWYRQDPGQGLRLIYYSQIVNDFQKGDIAEGYSVSREKKESFPLTVTSAQKNPTAFYLCASNSPGEETQYFGPGTRLLVL.

The J gene is TRBJ2-2, the V gene TRBV7-2; 11 bases line up with TRBD2. J gave up 4 bases and V 5 bases, and 9 bases lay outside the gene matches. Germline lookup yields CDR1 SGHTA and CDR2 FQGNSA. The CDR3 is 17 residues long. The CDR3 loop is CASSRNSGRAVTGELFF. The CDR3 nucleotides read TGTGCCAGCAGCCGCAATAGCGGGAGGGCGGTCACCGGGGAGCTGTTTTTT.

V usage is TRBV14 and J usage is TRBJ2-1, with 10 bases that match TRBD2. CDR1 is SGHDN, CDR2 FVKESK, per germline. The CDR3 runs 14 residues. Trimming took 5 bases from V and 4 from J; bases not matched to a gene: 2. The CDR3 DNA follows: TGTGCCAGCAGCACACTAGCGGGGTACAATGAGCAGTTCTTC. Translating it yields CASSTLAGYNEQFF.

This clone came up once. CDR3 DNA sequence: TGTGCCAGCAGGTCGGACAGGGGTTATGGCTACACCTTC. Translating it yields CASRSDRGYGYTF. V usage is TRBV12-3 or TRBV12-4 and J usage is TRBJ1-2; TRBD1 aligns across 9 bases. The CDR3 is 13 amino acids. Germline trimming cut 6 bases from V and 5 bases from J; bases unmatched to any gene: 4.

As to this clone: No DNA is shown, since the ends of the CDR3 on it are uncertain; the CDR3 is the one TCRdb lists. V is TRBV28 and J is TRBJ2-7; the listed D gene, TRBD2, was not tested against the DNA. The CDR3 contains 15 residues when both ends are counted. Germline CDR1 and CDR2: MDHEN and SYDVKM. The CDR3 loop reads CASSDSSWGEGTVDF.